This TCR beta chain was identified in a study of beta chain features in type 1 diabetes. This clone was seen only a few times. Its cognate antigen is unknown. Study-wide points: It was among patients, rather than healthy donors, that naive, central memory and Treg TCRB repertoires appeared more similar.

Sequencing targeted expressed TCRB transcripts, as all isolated RNA had been reverse transcribed. Produced via immunoSEQ multiplex PCR; TCRdb's table is partial and in-frame only. Of about half a million clones in the sample, 30% were seen once. The sequenced sample was naive CD4+ T cells from blood. This sequence originates from a man between 18 and 35 years old in good health.

The CDR3 nucleotides are TGTGCCAGCAGATACAGGGTTTTAAAGGATCAGCCCCAGCATTTT. This encodes CASRYRVLKDQPQHF. This sequence joins TRBV6-6 and TRBJ1-5; D possibly corresponds to TRBD1 (6 bases). This CDR3 is built from 15 residues. The germline V gene encodes CDR1 MNHNY and CDR2 SVGAGI (reference sequence). Trimming took 6 bases from V and 5 from J, leaving 17 bases between them.